This T cell receptor beta chain was profiled in a study of blood T cells in healthy people across ages. Germline loops: CDR1 SGHRS, CDR2 YFSETQ. The CDR3 runs 13 residues. Trimming pared 3 bases from V and 4 bases from J, leaving 10 bases between. A second about 6 to 12 cycle PCR used barcoded and J-beta primers. TCRdb analysed the 5' RACE reads with MiXCR anew, one entry per CDR3 protein. The top ten hold over 10% of the sample, which has under 1,000,000 distinct CDR3 sequences, under 40% seen once. Sequences were obtained from blood. The chain combines TRBV5-1 with TRBJ1-1; D is ambiguous. The TCR sequence derives from a man aged 18 to 30 in good health. The CDR3 region has the DNA TGCGCCAGCAGCTGGAACCGGCCCACTGAAGCTTTCTTT. Protein: CASSWNRPTEAFF.